These 26 T cell receptor beta chains came from one sample sequenced in a study of identical twins. MiXCR, run by TCRdb on the 5' RACE reads, gives a single entry per CDR3 protein. The sample has some 690,000 distinct CDR3 sequences, around 20% seen once. The data were also submitted as part of a second study, on T cells expressing NK-cell markers.

Sequencing was carried out using PBMCs. The receptors were sampled from a woman aged 18-29 years in good health.

This chain's CDR3 is CSARGNPAGQETQYF. The CDR3 region has the DNA TGCAGTGCTAGAGGGAACCCGGCAGGACAAGAGACCCAGTACTTC. V and J are TRBV20-1 and TRBJ2-5, with D unresolved. V was pared by 1 base and J by 2 bases, with 14 bases between. The CDR3 spans 15 residues. Germline V gene data show CDR1 as DFQATT and CDR2 as SNEGSKA (reference sequence).

V usage is TRBV12-3 or TRBV12-4 and J usage is TRBJ2-4, with TRBD2 matching 9 bases. The junction had 7 bases not matched to a gene; V was cut back by 2 bases and J by 2 bases. The CDR3 contains 17 residues. CDR3 in DNA: TGTGCCAGCAGTTTAAGACGCGGGGGGGTCTCCAAAAACATTCAGTACTTC. Translation gives CASSLRRGGVSKNIQYF.

This clonotype has at least ten counts. V usage is TRBV12-3 or TRBV12-4 and J usage is TRBJ2-3, with D hard to call. Trimming took 3 bases from V and 2 from J, leaving 9 bases between them. The CDR3 loop spans 14 amino acids. CDR3 sequence reads: CASSFMGFTDTQYF. Here the CDR3 DNA reads TGTGCCAGCAGTTTTATGGGTTTCACAGATACGCAGTATTTT.

The chain recombines TRBV11-2 with TRBJ2-3, with TRBD2 matching over 9 bases. Germline V gene lookup returns CDR1 SGHAT and CDR2 FQNNGV. This CDR3 comprises 20 residues. J lost 1 base, V lost 2 bases, and 16 bases had no gene match. The CDR3 nucleotides are TGTGCCAGCAGCTTATACCCCTTCTTTAGCGGGAGAATCCGCACAGATACGCAGTATTTT. It specifies CASSLYPFFSGRIRTDTQYF. Using reference TRBV11-2 and TRBJ2-3 for the parts outside the CDR3, the full variable domain is EAGVAQSPRYKIIEKRQSVAFWCNPISGHATLYWYQQILGQGPKLLIQFQNNGVVDDSQLPKDRFSAERLKGVDSTLKIQPAKLEDSAVYLCASSLYPFFSGRIRTDTQYFGPGTRLTVL.

The sample holds a few counts of this clonotype. The chain employs TRBV5-1 and TRBJ1-2; 10 nucleotides agree with TRBD1. This CDR3 is 15 amino acids long. In germline, CDR1 is SGHRS, CDR2 YFSETQ. With 0 bases clipped from V and 8 bases from J, the junction kept 7 bases outside the gene matches. The CDR3 loop reads CASSLAGTGEGGYTF. For the CDR3, the DNA is TGCGCCAGCAGCTTGGCCGGGACAGGGGAAGGCGGCTACACCTTC.

Only a few counts were recorded for this clonotype. J is TRBJ2-1 and V is TRBV20-1, with D perhaps given as TRBD1 or TRBD2 (6 bases each). Germline loops: CDR1 DFQATT, CDR2 SNEGSKA (reference sequence). Between the trimmed V and J ends, which lost 4 bases and 7 bases, there was a span of 14 bases. The CDR3 loop spans 13 amino acids. The CDR3 loop reads CSAIGGPGNEQFF. CDR3 DNA: TGCAGTGCTATCGGGGGCCCGGGGAATGAGCAGTTCTTC.

There are a few counts of this clonotype. This chain connects TRBV20-1 to TRBJ2-1; 9 nucleotides match TRBD2. V gave up 1 base and J gave up 8 bases; unmatched junction bases: 6. Germline CDR1 reads DFQATT; CDR2 reads SNEGSKA (reference sequence). This CDR3 has 14 residues. The CDR3 coding sequence is TGCAGTGCTAGAGTGGGGACTAGCAAAGATGAGCAGTTCTTC. Translating it yields CSARVGTSKDEQFF.

The sample holds many counts of this clonotype. This chain links TRBV12-3 or TRBV12-4 with TRBJ2-7, with D tentatively TRBD1 (5 bases). Between the trimmed V and J ends, which lost 0 bases and 0 bases, there was a span of 9 bases. This CDR3 has 15 amino acids. CDR3 bases: TGTGCCAGCAGTTTAGCCCGACAGACCTCCTACGAGCAGTACTTC. The encoded protein is CASSLARQTSYEQYF.

In its sample, this clonotype was seen many times. This chain links TRBV20-1 with TRBJ2-1, with D perhaps matching TRBD2 (5 bases). The CDR3 has 15 residues. V was trimmed by 5 bases and J by 4 bases, leaving 18 bases between them. Per germline, CDR1 DFQATT and CDR2 SNEGSKA (reference sequence). The CDR3 nucleotides are TGCAGTGCTGAGCCTTTAAGCGGACGTTACAATGAGCAGTTCTTC. Protein: CSAEPLSGRYNEQFF.

The CDR3 bases are TGTGCCAGCAGCCTCGTCTGGACTAGCGGGAAGATCACAGATACGCAGTATTTT. Its protein is CASSLVWTSGKITDTQYF. The chain uses TRBV2 and TRBJ2-3, with TRBD2 identical over 12 bases. The V gene's germline CDR1 is SNHLY and CDR2 FYNNEI. The junction had 12 bases not matched to a gene; V was cut back by 6 bases and J by 2 bases. The CDR3 is 18 residues long.

V and J are TRBV6-5 and TRBJ2-1; D unresolved. The CDR3 is 11 amino acids. V lost 8 bases, J lost 10 bases, and 12 bases lay in between. Germline V lookup: CDR1 MNHEY, CDR2 SVGAGI. In DNA, the CDR3 is TGTGCCAGCCGGATGAGAAAAGAGCAGTTCTTC. Amino acid sequence: CASRMRKEQFF.

The sample holds many counts of this clonotype. This chain uses TRBV20-1 with TRBJ2-4; TRBD2 agrees at 11 bases. The CDR3 runs 23 residues. V lost 1 base to trimming and J lost 0 bases; unmatched junction nucleotides: 23. Germline values: CDR1 DFQATT, CDR2 SNEGSKA (reference sequence). Written as DNA, the CDR3 is TGCAGTGCTAGAGCCTACGGTGTTGGGGTTACTAGCGGGAGTCGAGTAGCCAAAAACATTCAGTACTTC. Amino acids: CSARAYGVGVTSGSRVAKNIQYF.

This clonotype was detected a few times. V is TRBV4-3 and J is TRBJ2-7; 8 bases agree with TRBD2. CDR3 length: 16 residues. J gave up 4 bases and V 0 bases, and 8 bases lay outside the gene matches. In germline, CDR1 is LGHNA, CDR2 YSLEER. CDR3 amino acids: CASSQDLAGPLYEQYF. The CDR3 region has the DNA TGCGCCAGCAGCCAAGATTTAGCGGGACCTCTTTACGAGCAGTACTTC.

This clonotype occurred many times. V and J are TRBV5-1 and TRBJ2-3; TRBD2 matches at 8 bases. J lost 4 bases, V lost 0 bases, and 7 bases had no gene match. Germline V CDR1 and CDR2: SGHRS, YFSETQ. The CDR3 totals 16 residues. CDR3 DNA sequence: TGCGCCAGCAGCTTGGCCGATAGCGGGGCGGCAGATACGCAGTATTTT. Its protein product is CASSLADSGAADTQYF.

This clonotype turned up a few times. The chain has TRBV29-1 and TRBJ1-1, with 8 nucleotides matching TRBD1. This CDR3 is 14 amino acids long. Germline CDR1 SQVTM, CDR2 ANQGSEA. J lost 3 bases, V lost 5 bases, and 8 bases had no gene match. The chain's CDR3 is CSVTLQGAYTEAFF. DNA of the CDR3: TGCAGCGTTACGCTCCAGGGGGCCTACACTGAAGCTTTCTTT.

The table lists this clonotype with a few counts. The chain combines TRBV5-1 with TRBJ2-3, with TRBD1 matching over 7 bases. The CDR3 is 16 amino acids. CDR1 is SGHRS, CDR2 YFSETQ, per germline. The ends lost 3 bases at V and 4 bases at J; junction bases unmatched: 11. The CDR3 loop is CASSYGQAAHADTQYF. CDR3 bases: TGCGCCAGCAGCTACGGACAGGCAGCGCACGCAGATACGCAGTATTTT.

This chain uses TRBV20-1 with TRBJ1-1; D is undetermined. Germline V gene lookup returns CDR1 DFQATT and CDR2 SNEGSKA (reference sequence). The CDR3 consists of 13 residues. The V gene lost 5 bases and the J gene lost 7 bases, with 17 bases spanning the gap. The DNA for the CDR3 is TGCAGTGCTCCCCCCCGGTCGCAGCGTGAAGCTTTCTTT. Its translation is CSAPPRSQREAFF.

This clonotype was counted ten times or more. A read error may account for a junction end that differs from germline. The CDR3 sequence: CASSFTGDYEQYF. As DNA, the CDR3 is TGTGCCAGCAGCTTTACGGGGGACTACGAGCAGTACTTC. V is TRBV5-1 and J is TRBJ2-7; D may be TRBD2 (6 bases). Germline V lookup: CDR1 SGHRS, CDR2 YFSETQ. This CDR3 spans 13 amino acids.

V and J are TRBV11-3 and TRBJ2-1; 8 bases are shared with TRBD2. This CDR3 contains 15 residues. Germline-derived CDR1 and CDR2 are SGHNT and YENEEA. V trimming: 3 bases; J trimming: 2 bases; junction bases outside the gene matches: 3. This CDR3 is CASSLRGVAYNEQFF. For the CDR3, the DNA is TGTGCCAGCAGCTTGCGGGGGGTCGCCTACAATGAGCAGTTCTTC.

This clonotype has ten or more counts. The J gene is TRBJ2-1, the V gene TRBV20-1; D is uncertain. CDR1 is DFQATT and CDR2 is SNEGSKA in the germline V gene (reference sequence). There are 12 residues in the CDR3. V was cut by 3 bases and J by 7 bases, with 10 bases left in between. CDR3 amino acids: CSASYMTNEQFF. The DNA for the CDR3 is TGCAGTGCTAGCTACATGACTAATGAGCAGTTCTTC.

This clonotype was detected only a few times. The chain carries TRBV12-5 and TRBJ2-3; no reliable D call. V was clipped by 2 bases and J by 8 bases, with 14 bases between them. Germline-derived CDR1 and CDR2 are LGHNT and FRNRAP. CDR3 size: 14 residues. The CDR3 region is CASGLTPLTGTQYF. CDR3 nucleotides: TGTGCTAGTGGTTTGACCCCATTAACGGGTACGCAGTATTTT.

This clonotype occurred a few times. The rearrangement joins TRBV10-3 to TRBJ2-5, with 9 nucleotides matching TRBD2. The CDR3 is made up of 13 amino acids. The germline V gene has CDR1 ENHRY and CDR2 SYGVKD. The CDR3, as DNA: TGTGCTACTCAGCGGGAGGTCCGGGAGACCCAGTACTTC. Its protein product is CATQREVRETQYF.

The chain uses TRBV20-1 and TRBJ2-1, with 8 bases identical to TRBD2. The junction had 16 bases not matched to a gene; V was cut back by 5 bases and J by 10 bases. The CDR3 sequence is 15 residues long. Germline V gene sequence: CDR1 DFQATT, CDR2 SNEGSKA (reference sequence). CDR3 nucleotides: TGCAGTGCTGTCCGGGGGCTAGCGGGTTTTCGGGAGCAGTTCTTC. Translating gives CSAVRGLAGFREQFF.

This clonotype was found many times. The genes are TRBV24-1 and TRBJ2-3; 8 bases fit TRBD1. Germline V gives CDR1 KGHDR, CDR2 SFDVKD. V was clipped by 4 bases and J by 5 bases; unmatched bases: 7. The CDR3 totals 15 residues. The CDR3 reads CATSETTGAGDTQYF. For the CDR3, the DNA is TGTGCCACCAGTGAAACGACAGGGGCTGGAGATACGCAGTATTTT.

The genes are TRBV10-3 and TRBJ2-7; TRBD2 aligns across 13 bases. There are 19 residues in the CDR3. Germline values: CDR1 ENHRY, CDR2 SYGVKD. V trimming: 3 bases; J trimming: 6 bases; junction bases outside the gene matches: 17. Here the CDR3 DNA reads TGTGCCATCAGTGACCGAACTAGCGGGGGGGCGAATAACACCGGCGAGCAGTACTTC. This gives the protein CAISDRTSGGANNTGEQYF.

The CDR3 sequence: CSVVSGEYEQYF. The CDR3 DNA reads TGCAGCGTTGTCTCAGGGGAATACGAGCAGTACTTC. V usage is TRBV29-1 and J usage is TRBJ2-7; D perhaps matches TRBD1 (6 bases). Deletions cut 4 bases from V and 4 bases from J, with 11 bases between. This CDR3 is built from 12 residues. Germline-derived CDR1 and CDR2 are SQVTM and ANQGSEA.